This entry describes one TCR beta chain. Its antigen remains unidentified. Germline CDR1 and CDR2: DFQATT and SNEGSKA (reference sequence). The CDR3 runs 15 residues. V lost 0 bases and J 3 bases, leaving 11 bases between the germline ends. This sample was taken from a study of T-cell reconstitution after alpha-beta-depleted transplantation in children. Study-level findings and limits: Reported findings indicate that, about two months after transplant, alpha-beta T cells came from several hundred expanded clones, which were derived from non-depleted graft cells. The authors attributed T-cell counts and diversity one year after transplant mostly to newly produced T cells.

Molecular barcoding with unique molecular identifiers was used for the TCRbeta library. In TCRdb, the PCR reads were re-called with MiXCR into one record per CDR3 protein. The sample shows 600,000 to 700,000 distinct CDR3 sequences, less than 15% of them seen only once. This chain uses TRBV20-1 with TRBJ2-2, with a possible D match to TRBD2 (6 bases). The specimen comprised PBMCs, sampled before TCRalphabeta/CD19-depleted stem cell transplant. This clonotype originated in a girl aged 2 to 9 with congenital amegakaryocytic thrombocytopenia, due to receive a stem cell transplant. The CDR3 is CSARDASDDTGELFF. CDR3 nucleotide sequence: TGCAGTGCTAGAGATGCTAGCGACGACACCGGGGAGCTGTTTTTT.